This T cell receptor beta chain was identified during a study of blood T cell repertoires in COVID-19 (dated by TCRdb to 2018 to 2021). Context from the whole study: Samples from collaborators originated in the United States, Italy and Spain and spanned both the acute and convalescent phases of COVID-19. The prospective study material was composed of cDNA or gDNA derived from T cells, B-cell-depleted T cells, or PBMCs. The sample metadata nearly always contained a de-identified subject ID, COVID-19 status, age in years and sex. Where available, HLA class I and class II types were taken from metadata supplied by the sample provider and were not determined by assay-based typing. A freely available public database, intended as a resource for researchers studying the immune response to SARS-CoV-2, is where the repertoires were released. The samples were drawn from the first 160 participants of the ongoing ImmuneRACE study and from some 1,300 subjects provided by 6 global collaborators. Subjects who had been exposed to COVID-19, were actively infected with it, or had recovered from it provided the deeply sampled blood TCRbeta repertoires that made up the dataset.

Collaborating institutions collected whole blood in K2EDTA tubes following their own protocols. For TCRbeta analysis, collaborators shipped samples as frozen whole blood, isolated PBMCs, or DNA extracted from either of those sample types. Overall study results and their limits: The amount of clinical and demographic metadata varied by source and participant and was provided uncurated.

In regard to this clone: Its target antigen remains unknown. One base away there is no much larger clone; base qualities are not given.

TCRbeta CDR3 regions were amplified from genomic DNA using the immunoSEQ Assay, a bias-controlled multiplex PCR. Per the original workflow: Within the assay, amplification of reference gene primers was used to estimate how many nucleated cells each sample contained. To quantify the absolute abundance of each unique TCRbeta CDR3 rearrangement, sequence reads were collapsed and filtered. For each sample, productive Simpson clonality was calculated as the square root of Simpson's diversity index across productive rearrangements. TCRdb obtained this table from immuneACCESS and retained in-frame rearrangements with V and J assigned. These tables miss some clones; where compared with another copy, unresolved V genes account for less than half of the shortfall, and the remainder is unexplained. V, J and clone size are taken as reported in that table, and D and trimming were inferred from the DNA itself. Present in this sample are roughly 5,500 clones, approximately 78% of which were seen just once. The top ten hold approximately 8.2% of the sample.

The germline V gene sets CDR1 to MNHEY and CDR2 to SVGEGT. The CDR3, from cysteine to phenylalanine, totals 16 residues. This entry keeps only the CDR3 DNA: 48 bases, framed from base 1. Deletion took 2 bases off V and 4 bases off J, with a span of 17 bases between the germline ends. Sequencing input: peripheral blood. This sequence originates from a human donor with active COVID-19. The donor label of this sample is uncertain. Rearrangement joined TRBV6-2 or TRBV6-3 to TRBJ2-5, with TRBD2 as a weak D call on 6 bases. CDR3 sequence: CASSYRIGMGGETQYF. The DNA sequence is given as TGTGCCAGCAGTTACCGTATCGGTATGGGGGGAGAGACCCAGTACTTC.